This T cell receptor (beta chain) was recorded in a study of blood T cell repertoires in COVID-19. Original processing methods: Estimates of nucleated cell counts were drawn from the amplification of reference gene primers. Sequencing was performed with immunoSEQ multiplex PCR; in TCRdb, only in-frame clones are kept and a portion is missing. The D gene and trimming were derived from the DNA, and the V and J assignments and clone size from that table. The table has fewer than 200,000 clones, approximately 80% seen once. Donors were grouped by their self-reported clinical history. The recovered donors of Cohort 3 showed two negative PCRs, clearance, or symptom resolution. The CDR3 length is 10 residues. CDR1 is KGHSH and CDR2 is LQKENI in the germline V gene. Unmatched junction bases numbered 4, after V lost 6 bases and J lost 14 bases.

J is TRBJ2-1 and V is TRBV18; TRBD1 aligns across 7 bases. The clonotype comes from a man aged 50 or older who had recovered from COVID-19. Source material: PBMCs or T cells enriched from blood (not recorded which). The CDR3 DNA reads as TGTGCCAGCTCCCCCGGGACAGAGTTCTTC. This sequence encodes CASSPGTEFF. The variable domain in full, completed from reference TRBV18 and TRBJ2-1, reads NAGVMQNPRHLVRRRGQEARLRCSPMKGHSHVYWYRQLPEEGLKFMVYLQKENIIDESGMPKERFSAEFPKEGPSILRIQQVVRGDSAAYFCASSPGTEFFGPGTRLTVL.